The source of this TCR beta chain is a study of blood T cell repertoires in COVID-19. Study background: The United States, Italy and Spain provided the acute and convalescent COVID-19 samples. Sample material is recorded as cDNA or gDNA derived from T cells, B-cell-depleted T cells, or PBMCs.

Methods used by the authors: Amplified reference gene primers provided the basis for estimating nucleated cell counts. Measured with immunoSEQ multiplex PCR; TCRdb has only the in-frame clones, and not every one. The V and J calls and clone size come from that table; D and trimming were worked out from the DNA. The sample lists over 25,000 clones, 90% seen once, with about 8% in the top ten. Trimming shortened V by 6 bases and J by 4 bases, and 6 bases separated the two germline ends. The CDR3 consists of 11 residues. This clonotype was obtained from an older man with active or convalescent COVID-19. This sequence joins TRBV12-3 or TRBV12-4 and TRBJ1-2; D is unclear. Sequenced: peripheral blood. The CDR3 region has the DNA TGTGCCAGCAGCCTCGGCTATGGCTACACCTTC. Amino acid sequence: CASSLGYGYTF.